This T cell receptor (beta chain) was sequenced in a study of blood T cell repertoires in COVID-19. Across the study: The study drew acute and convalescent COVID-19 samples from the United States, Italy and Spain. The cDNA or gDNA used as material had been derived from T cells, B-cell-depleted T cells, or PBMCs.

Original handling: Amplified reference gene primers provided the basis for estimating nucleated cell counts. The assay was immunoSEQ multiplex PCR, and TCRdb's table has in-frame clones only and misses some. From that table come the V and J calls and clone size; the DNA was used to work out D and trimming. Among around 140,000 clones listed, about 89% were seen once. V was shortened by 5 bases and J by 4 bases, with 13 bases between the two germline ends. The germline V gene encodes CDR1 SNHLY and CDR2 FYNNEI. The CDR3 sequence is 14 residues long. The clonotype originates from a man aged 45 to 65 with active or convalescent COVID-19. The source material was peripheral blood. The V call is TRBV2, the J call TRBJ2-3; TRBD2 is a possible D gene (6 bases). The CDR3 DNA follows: TGTGCCAGCAGTCTGTTGCGGGAACCAGATACGCAGTATTTT. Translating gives CASSLLREPDTQYF.